This passage covers 5 T cell receptor beta chains from one sample sequenced in a study of blood T cell repertoires in COVID-19. Sequenced by immunoSEQ multiplex PCR; TCRdb stores in-frame clones only, minus some. Here the sample spans approximately 460,000 clones, nearly 90% being singletons. Sequenced: peripheral blood. These receptor sequences come from a man between 18 and 35 years old with COVID-19, enrolled during active disease.

With regard to this clone: This sample also contains other DNA sequences that code for the same CDR3. This rearrangement joins TRBV24-1 to TRBJ1-2; D not certain. Germline values: CDR1 KGHDR, CDR2 SFDVKD. The V gene lost 3 bases and the J gene lost 3 bases, with 4 bases spanning the gap. CDR3 length: 12 amino acids. The CDR3 reads CATSDPYYGYTF. The CDR3 DNA follows: TGTGCCACCAGTGATCCCTACTATGGCTACACCTTC.

This sequence joins TRBV7-3 and TRBJ2-3; D is unresolved. The V gene's germline CDR1 is SGHTA and CDR2 FQGTGA. The CDR3 length is 13 residues. The germline V and J ends were trimmed by 2 bases and 1 base, with 4 bases remaining between them. CDR3 bases: TGTGCCAGCAGCTTATATGGCACAGATACGCAGTATTTT. The encoded protein is CASSLYGTDTQYF. The full variable domain, in which reference TRBV7-3 and TRBJ2-3 provide the parts outside the CDR3, is GAGVSQTPSNKVTEKGKYVELRCDPISGHTALYWYRQSLGQGPEFLIYFQGTGAADDSGLPNDRFFAVRPEGSVSTLKIQRTERGDSAVYLCASSLYGTDTQYFGPGTRLTVL.

The rearrangement uses TRBV7-6 and TRBJ2-5; 11 nucleotides agree with TRBD2. CDR1 is SGHVS, CDR2 FNYEAQ, per germline. The CDR3 is 18 residues long. V dropped 1 base and J dropped 4; count of bases not matched to a gene: 11. CDR3 nucleotide sequence: TGTGCCAGCAGCTTAGTCGTTGGTAGCGGGGGGGCCCGAGAGACCCAGTACTTC. Encoded protein: CASSLVVGSGGARETQYF.

This chain uses TRBV27 with TRBJ1-2; a weak D match, TRBD1 (5 bases). Trimming left V 2 bases short and J 7 bases short, with 11 bases between. The CDR3 consists of 13 residues. The germline V gene encodes CDR1 MNHEY and CDR2 SMNVEV (reference sequence). The DNA for the CDR3 is TGTGCCAGCAGTTTAGGCAGGGATATTGGCTACACCTTC. Encoded protein: CASSLGRDIGYTF.

The V and J genes are TRBV7-9 and TRBJ1-6; the match to TRBD1 covers 7 bases. CDR1 SEHNR and CDR2 FQNEAQ come from the germline V gene (reference sequence). V shed 5 bases and J 14 bases; nucleotides not matched to a gene: 6. This CDR3 region has 12 residues. CDR3 coding DNA: TGTGCCAGCAGCCCCGGGACAGCTTCCCTCCACTTT. Translated: CASSPGTASLHF.